These T cell receptor beta chains were read from a single sample in a study of blood T cell repertoires in COVID-19. Produced via immunoSEQ multiplex PCR; TCRdb's table is partial and in-frame only. The sample lists about 250,000 clones, 65% to 90% occurring once. The sample comprised PBMCs or T cells enriched from blood (not recorded which). These receptors all come from a man aged 18 to 30 who had recovered from COVID-19. The CDR3 runs from the conserved cysteine through the conserved F or W. The D gene is left open where the match is weak. Size values are once, few and many counts, or a class for expanded clones, and some rows have none.

>TRBD1|TRBV10-1|TRBJ2-1|NA
CASSRLGQGNYNEQFF
TGCGCCAGCAGCCGCTTGGGACAGGGGAACTACAATGAGCAGTTCTTC
>NA|TRBV16|TRBJ2-5|few
CASSQSAGLETQYF
TGTGCCAGCAGCCAATCGGCGGGTCTGGAGACCCAGTACTTC
>NA|TRBV2|TRBJ2-1|NA
CASSVVTGRNNEQFF
TGTGCCAGCAGTGTGGTAACAGGCCGAAACAATGAGCAGTTCTTC
>TRBD1|TRBV2|TRBJ2-7|once
CASSERQGAPEQYF
TGTGCCAGCAGTGAGAGGCAGGGGGCTCCCGAGCAGTACTTC
>NA|TRBV18|TRBJ2-7|NA
CASSQGRVTYEQYF
TGTGCCAGCTCCCAGGGCAGGGTGACCTACGAGCAGTACTTC
>TRBD1|TRBV5-1|TRBJ2-1|NA
CASSEGTASSYNEQFF
TGCGCCAGCAGCGAAGGGACAGCGAGCTCCTACAATGAGCAGTTCTTC
>TRBD1|TRBV9|TRBJ1-3|once
CASSRSTGKGNTIYF
TGTGCCAGCAGCCGTTCGACAGGGAAGGGAAACACCATATATTTT
>TRBD1|TRBV5-1|TRBJ1-4|NA
CASSQGAGTGVGEKLFF
TGCGCCAGCAGCCAGGGGGCCGGGACAGGGGTCGGAGAAAAACTGTTTTTT
>NA|TRBV27|TRBJ2-7|once
CASSVPGRNEQYF
TGTGCCAGCAGTGTTCCGGGAAGGAACGAGCAGTACTTC
>NA|TRBV29-1|TRBJ1-2|NA
CSVAGVGYGYTF
TGCAGCGTTGCGGGGGTGGGCTATGGCTACACCTTC
>NA|TRBV30|TRBJ1-2|NA
CAWTKAGGVDYGYTF
TGTGCCTGGACCAAAGCGGGGGGGGTTGACTATGGCTACACCTTC
>TRBD1|TRBV6-5|TRBJ1-4|NA
CASRQGTGGNEKLFF
TGTGCCAGCAGACAAGGGACAGGCGGTAATGAAAAACTGTTTTTT
>NA|TRBV4-1|TRBJ1-2|once
CASSASSSGDYGYTF
TGCGCCAGCAGCGCCTCCTCGAGCGGAGACTATGGCTACACCTTC
>TRBD2|TRBV7-9|TRBJ2-5|NA
CASRGLAAQETQYF
TGTGCCAGCCGGGGACTAGCGGCCCAAGAGACCCAGTACTTC
>NA|TRBV5-4|TRBJ1-2|NA
CASSLKNGNYGYTF
TGTGCCAGCAGCTTAAAGAACGGTAACTATGGCTACACCTTC
>TRBD2|TRBV24-1|TRBJ2-1|NA
CATDRRGGDEQFF
TGTGCCACCGACCGGAGGGGAGGGGATGAGCAGTTCTTC
>TRBD2|TRBV4-1|TRBJ2-5|NA
CASSQGPGLAGETQYF
TGCGCCAGCAGCCAAGGACCGGGACTAGCGGGGGAGACCCAGTACTTC
>NA|TRBV18|TRBJ1-5|NA
CASSRADSNQPQHF
TGTGCCAGCTCACGGGCAGACAGCAATCAGCCCCAGCATTTT
>TRBD2|TRBV3-1/TRBV3-2|TRBJ2-1|NA
CASSQDLGGRLLWWVEQFF
TGTGCCAGCAGCCAAGACCTGGGCGGGAGATTGCTTTGGTGGGTTGAGCAGTTCTTC
>NA|TRBV3-1/TRBV3-2|TRBJ1-6|NA
CASSQDPGGSNSPLHF
TGTGCCAGCAGCCAAGATCCGGGGGGCTCAAATTCACCCCTCCACTTT
>TRBD2|TRBV11-2|TRBJ2-1|NA
CASSPRGAGANEQFF
TGTGCCAGCAGCCCTAGAGGCGCGGGAGCGAATGAGCAGTTCTTC
>TRBD1|TRBV10-3|TRBJ2-7|NA
CAISDKGAGYEQYF
TGTGCCATCAGTGATAAGGGGGCCGGTTACGAGCAGTACTTC
>TRBD2|TRBV25-1|TRBJ2-6|NA
CASSVGLAGRSGANVLTF
TGTGCCAGCAGTGTTGGACTAGCGGGCCGCTCTGGGGCCAACGTCCTGACTTTC
>TRBD1|TRBV5-1|TRBJ1-2|NA
CASSAGQGTLYTF
TGCGCCAGCAGCGCGGGACAGGGAACCCTTTACACCTTC
>NA|TRBV5-8|TRBJ1-6|few
CASSVRGSPLHF
TGTGCCAGCAGCGTCAGAGGTTCACCCCTCCACTTT
>NA|TRBV24-1|TRBJ2-1|NA
CATSDPEINEQFF
TGTGCCACCAGTGACCCGGAGATCAATGAGCAGTTCTTC
>TRBD1|TRBV10-3|TRBJ1-5|once
CAISEGQGGTPQHF
TGTGCCATCAGTGAGGGGCAGGGGGGCACTCCCCAGCATTTT
>NA|TRBV7-9|TRBJ1-2|NA
CASSLTAGYGYTF
TGTGCCAGCAGCTTAACGGCGGGCTATGGCTACACCTTC
>NA|TRBV7-9|TRBJ2-2|NA
CASSLVRGRVRNTGELFF
TGTGCCAGCAGCTTAGTCCGAGGAAGAGTAAGGAACACCGGGGAGCTGTTTTTT
>TRBD2|TRBV15|TRBJ2-7|NA
CATSRVRGSGTEQYF
TGTGCCACCAGCAGAGTTCGAGGTAGCGGGACGGAGCAGTACTTC
>NA|TRBV19|TRBJ1-2|NA
CASSSHSRGTPWGYTF
TGTGCCAGTAGTTCACATTCCCGCGGGACCCCTTGGGGCTACACCTTC
>TRBD1|TRBV4-2|TRBJ1-3|NA
CASSQDYRGNGNTIYF
TGTGCCAGCAGCCAAGACTACAGGGGGAACGGAAACACCATATATTTT
>NA|TRBV28|TRBJ1-5|NA
CASRRGDLPQHF
TGTGCCAGCAGACGGGGGGATCTCCCCCAGCATTTT
>TRBD1|TRBV28|TRBJ1-2|NA
CASETGAYGYTF
TGTGCCTCCGAGACAGGGGCCTATGGCTACACCTTC
>TRBD2|TRBV7-3|TRBJ2-7|NA
CASSPGVAGAGYEQYF
TGTGCCAGCAGCCCAGGCGTAGCGGGGGCGGGCTACGAGCAGTACTTC
>TRBD2|TRBV30|TRBJ2-1|NA
CAWSARLAGGPDEQFF
TGTGCCTGGAGTGCTCGACTAGCGGGAGGGCCGGATGAGCAGTTCTTC
>TRBD2|TRBV5-4|TRBJ2-3|few
CASSLPTSGGARTQYF
TGTGCCAGCAGCTTGCCGACTAGCGGGGGGGCTCGTACGCAGTATTTT
>NA|TRBV19|TRBJ1-1|NA
CASSILGTTEAFF
TGTGCCAGTAGTATTTTAGGGACTACTGAAGCTTTCTTT
>TRBD2|TRBV3-1/TRBV3-2|TRBJ2-5|few
CASSLEGTTNQETQYF
TGTGCCAGCAGCCTTGAAGGGACTACAAACCAAGAGACCCAGTACTTC
>NA|TRBV6-5|TRBJ2-7|NA
CASTQTEGKNYEQYF
TGTGCCAGCACCCAGACGGAGGGTAAGAACTACGAGCAGTACTTC
>TRBD2|TRBV19|TRBJ2-7|NA
CASSSTSDSYEQYF
TGTGCCAGTAGTAGCACTAGCGACTCCTACGAGCAGTACTTC